This T cell receptor (beta chain) comes out of a study of cytomegalovirus exposure and HLA in healthy donors. Across the whole study: Earlier, 100 million to 130 million unique TCR beta sequences were recovered from about 200 million T cells by an analysis. Study findings and constraints: Productive rates of about 87% or about 30% were seen for most TCR beta V segments in an earlier analysis. Analyses of presence and absence presupposed an approximately uniform sequencing depth across donors.

The CDR3 has 19 residues. Germline-derived CDR1 and CDR2 are SGHVS and FQNEAQ. V shed 5 bases and J 4 bases; nucleotides not matched to a gene: 17. At sampling all donors were nominally healthy, likely with unrecorded immune exposures. Researchers ran the PCR with 60 Vbeta and 13 Jbeta primers. Data came from immunoSEQ multiplex PCR; TCRdb stores just in-frame clones and leaves some out. This table has roughly 97,000 clones, approximately 78% appearing once. There are a few counts of this clone. Its specificity is not known. Material: PBMCs. This sequence joins TRBV7-8 and TRBJ2-6; 7 bases fit TRBD1. The receptor was isolated from a woman aged 40 to 55 in good health and CMV-seronegative. Written as DNA, the CDR3 is TGTGCCAGCAGCCAGGGGCCGACAGGGCTATCTTCCGGGGCCAACGTCCTGACTTTC. Protein product: CASSQGPTGLSSGANVLTF.